A single TCR beta chain is shown here with its context. Its antigen remains unknown. The CDR3 sequence is 16 residues long. V was shortened by 3 bases and J by 7 bases, with 19 bases between the two germline ends. The germline V gene has CDR1 MNHEY and CDR2 SMNVEV (reference sequence). These data are taken from a study of CD8 T cells in ankylosing spondylitis. Notes on the study in general: Prior work had noted some motif variants in reactive arthritis blood and synovial fluid. A motif in TCR beta, a set of 8 or 9 highly homologous variants, appeared characteristic of ankylosing spondylitis blood.

TCRdb re-derived calls from the 5' RACE reads in MiXCR, one entry per CDR3 protein. The data hold roughly 180,000 distinct CDR3 sequences, with 9.5% to 15% observed a single time. The sequenced sample consisted of blood, either unsorted or a sorted T cell fraction (not recorded which). The sequence came from a male donor with ankylosing spondylitis or in good health (not recorded which). The genes are TRBV27 and TRBJ2-1; D unclear. The CDR3 sequence is CASSFFLGSSGNEQFF. The CDR3 coding sequence is TGTGCCAGCAGTTTTTTTCTGGGGTCTTCTGGGAATGAGCAGTTCTTC.